The T cell receptor (beta chain) described here comes from a study of cytomegalovirus exposure and HLA in healthy donors. The PCR employed 60 Vbeta primers together with 13 Jbeta primers. The protocol was immunoSEQ multiplex PCR, while the TCRdb copy is restricted to in-frame clones and leaves out a portion. The table records 150,000 to 200,000 clones, 65% to 80% of them present only once. The CDR3 is made up of 15 amino acids. V lost 5 bases to trimming and J lost 4 bases; unmatched junction nucleotides: 7. Germline lookup yields CDR1 MNHEY and CDR2 SMNVEV (reference sequence). This clone occurred once.

Sequenced sample: PBMCs. V is TRBV27 and J is TRBJ1-4; 7 bases align to TRBD1. This receptor was taken from a woman younger than 45 in good health and CMV-seropositive. The CDR3 is CASSPAQGGNEKLFF. For the CDR3, the DNA is TGTGCCAGCAGTCCGGCTCAGGGGGGTAATGAAAAACTGTTTTTT.